This is a list of T cell receptor beta chains from one sample in a study of early T cells in non-severe SARS-CoV-2 infection. Each CDR3 protein is one row after TCRdb ran MiXCR on the 5' RACE reads. Counted here are 40,000 to 55,000 distinct CDR3 sequences, roughly 7.3% occurring once; the ten biggest clones make up around 8%. Material for sequencing was whole blood. Every receptor here comes from an adult who was a healthcare worker with PCR-confirmed SARS-CoV-2 infection or an uninfected control (not recorded which). CDR3s leave out the opening cysteine and the closing phenylalanine or tryptophan.

TRBV6-2/TRBV6-3	TRBJ2-4	ASSLQGAAKNIQY
TRBV6-6	TRBJ2-2	ASRPWGQNTGELF
TRBV6-5	TRBJ2-7	ASSYQDRDYEQY
TRBV20-1	TRBJ2-2	SAIPRQGTNTGELF
TRBV3-1	TRBJ1-1	ASSLRGGMNTEAF
TRBV6-5	TRBJ1-2	ASSRRQYYGYT
TRBV20-1	TRBJ2-3	SARDLAGVPDTQY
TRBV5-5	TRBJ1-1	ASSSHTATEAF
TRBV7-2	TRBJ2-2	ASSFFSGGNTGELF
TRBV29-1	TRBJ2-5	SAGQGRETQY
TRBV28	TRBJ2-3	ANQGAYTDTQY
TRBV20-1	TRBJ2-1	SASPRGGLAGGSSYNEQF
TRBV3-1	TRBJ2-3	ASSQEGYGDTQY
TRBV6-1	TRBJ2-5	ASERGLTETQY
TRBV6-1	TRBJ2-1	ASAILQGVSGEQF
TRBV15	TRBJ2-7	ATSYTGRDEQY
TRBV20-1	TRBJ2-7	SARDHTGTGIEQY